What follows is one T cell receptor beta chain and its context. This record comes from a study of blood T cell repertoires in COVID-19. In the original analysis: Amplifying reference gene primers gave estimates of nucleated cell counts. The method was immunoSEQ multiplex PCR; TCRdb's version includes in-frame clones alone and lacks a portion of them. D and trimming come from the DNA, and the V and J calls and clone size come from that table. The sample shows fewer than 130,000 clones, approximately 90% of them seen only once. The CDR3 length is 16 residues. Germline loops: CDR1 LNHDA, CDR2 SQIVND (reference sequence). Trimming took 0 bases from V and 0 from J, leaving 12 bases between them.

Sequenced input: peripheral blood. The V gene is TRBV19, the J gene TRBJ2-7; a weak D match, TRBD1 (5 bases). This receptor was identified in a woman in her 50s with acute or convalescent COVID-19. The CDR3: CASSIEDNVPSYEQYF. The CDR3 bases are TGTGCCAGTAGTATAGAGGACAACGTCCCCTCCTACGAGCAGTACTTC.